This TCR beta chain derives from a study of identical twins. This clonotype has a handful of counts. The CDR3 contains 12 residues. The germline gives CDR1 DFQATT, CDR2 SNEGSKA (reference sequence). V was clipped by 3 bases and J by 6 bases, with 12 bases between them. TCRdb reprocessed the 5' RACE reads with MiXCR, giving one entry per CDR3 protein. Seen here are 650,000 to 750,000 distinct CDR3 sequences, 20% to 25% observed once, and the top ten hold 4.3%. A further study also used this sample, focusing on T cells expressing NK-cell markers.

This TCR came from a woman aged 18-30 years in good health. Sequenced material: PBMCs. This sequence joins TRBV20-1 and TRBJ2-7; D is ambiguous. CDR3: CSARAARSEQYF. In DNA, the CDR3 is TGCAGTGCTAGGGCCGCCAGGAGCGAGCAGTACTTC.